The clone carrying this T cell receptor beta chain was counted at least ten times. From RNA, the CDR3 regions of TCR beta chains were amplified and sequenced. RT-PCR with HTBI primers came first, then second-round multiplex PCR. TCRdb re-derived calls from the multiplex PCR reads in MiXCR, one entry per CDR3 protein. The sample holds hundreds of thousands of distinct CDR3 sequences, about 20% seen once. Cases classed as stable hyperthyroidism had no ophthalmopathy within 18 months of follow-up. This sample stems from a study of Graves' ophthalmopathy and Graves' hyperthyroidism. This clonotype was sampled from a woman under 30 with stable Graves' hyperthyroidism. Some clones in this sample may be carry-over from other donors' samples. Sequencing used peripheral blood.

DNA of the CDR3: TGTGCCATCAGCATGACCGACATTAATTCACCCCTCCACTTT. It encodes CAISMTDINSPLHF. This rearrangement joins TRBV10-3 to TRBJ1-6; D remains unclear. Deletions cut 6 bases from V and 6 bases from J, with 12 bases between. Per germline, CDR1 ENHRY and CDR2 SYGVKD. The CDR3 spans 14 residues.